A single sample gave rise to the 20 T cell receptor beta chains below, sequenced in a study of T cell repertoires in cytomegalovirus infection (dated by TCRdb to about 2019). These receptors' antigens are unknown. Sequencing was carried out with an Illumina HiSeq 1500. TCRdb reran the public reads through fastp at Q25 and MiXCR, keeping productive beta chains. Each CDR3 protein appears once, grouped with its most common genes and DNA. For this sample there are 830,000 or so distinct CDR3 sequences; approximately 30% appear just once. The top ten hold 12% of the sample. The sample's treatment or condition label is to be understood as: in vitro stimulation with specific CMV peptide epitopes to enrich CMV-specific T cells. The input for sequencing was cultured CD8+ T cells from PBMCs, taken from culture after CMV antigen stimulation. Receptors originate from a human donor in good health (CMV status not recorded). Some clones in this sample may be carry-over from other donors' samples.

The chain has TRBV6-6 and TRBJ1-1; possibly TRBD1 for D (5 bases). The V end lost 9 bases, the J end lost 11 bases, and 19 bases lay between the germline ends. CDR3 length equals 12 residues. In germline, CDR1 is MNHNY, CDR2 SVGAGI (reference sequence). The CDR3 sequence: CASRRDRLTAFF. The CDR3 DNA reads TGTGCCAGTCGGCGGGACCGCTTAACTGCTTTCTTT.

V gene TRBV2 combines with J gene TRBJ1-4, with D perhaps TRBD1 (5 bases). Trimming cost V 5 bases and J 5 bases, with 12 bases left between them. This CDR3 is 14 amino acids long. Germline CDR1 and CDR2: SNHLY and FYNNEI. CDR3 sequence: CASSTGTENEKLFF. As DNA, the CDR3 is TGTGCCAGCAGTACCGGGACGGAGAATGAAAAACTGTTTTTT.

The chain is built from TRBV6-2 or TRBV6-3 and TRBJ2-1; 8 bases fit TRBD1. After removal of 2 bases from V and 4 bases from J, the junction contained 7 bases not matched to a gene. The CDR3 extends over 16 amino acids. From germline, CDR1 is MNHEY and CDR2 SVGEGT. The CDR3 protein is CASSYLWDRRYNEQFF. DNA for the CDR3: TGTGCCAGCAGTTACCTCTGGGACAGGCGATACAATGAGCAGTTCTTC.

Note on this clonotype: A single base separates this from a much larger clone, so it may be a read error. The genes are TRBV7-2 and TRBJ2-2; tentatively, D is TRBD1 or TRBD2 (5 bases each). CDR3 size: 15 residues. The V gene's germline CDR1 is SGHTA and CDR2 FQGNSA. Trimming pared 6 bases from V and 7 bases from J, leaving 18 bases between. In DNA form, the CDR3 reads TGTACCAGCAGTCCAGTGTGGGACGGGATCGGGGAGCTGTTTTTT. Encoded protein: CTSSPVWDGIGELFF.

V gene TRBV24-1 combines with J gene TRBJ2-2; D might be TRBD1 (6 bases). This CDR3 is 16 amino acids long. Germline CDR1 and CDR2: KGHDR and SFDVKD. The V end was cut by 5 bases, the J end by 4 bases, with 16 bases between. The CDR3 is CATSAWGRTPTGELFF. CDR3 bases: TGTGCCACCAGTGCCTGGGGGCGGACACCCACCGGGGAGCTGTTTTTT.

CDR3 residues: CASSIGTEQYV. CDR3 in DNA: TGTGCCAGCAGCATTGGGACCGAGCAGTACGTC. V and J are TRBV13 and TRBJ2-7, with D perhaps being TRBD1 or TRBD2 (5 bases each). The V and J ends lost 5 bases and 6 bases respectively, with 8 bases between them. Germline CDR1 reads PRHDT; CDR2 reads FYEKMQ (reference sequence). CDR3 length: 11 residues.

The V and J genes are TRBV6-6 and TRBJ2-5; D possibly corresponds to TRBD2 (6 bases). The germline gives CDR1 MNHNY, CDR2 SVGAGI (reference sequence). CDR3 length: 12 residues. The ends were cut back, 8 bases at V and 4 bases at J, with 11 bases in the middle. The CDR3 loop reads CASQEGPETQYF. For the CDR3, the DNA is TGTGCCAGCCAGGAGGGTCCAGAGACCCAGTACTTC.

The rearrangement links TRBV4-2 to TRBJ1-1, with TRBD1 identical over 7 bases. The CDR3 runs to 18 residues. Germline lookup yields CDR1 LGHNA and CDR2 YNFKEQ. Trimming cost V 0 bases and J 3 bases; bases outside gene matches: 13. The CDR3 reads CASSQDQGDYRWDTEAFF. As DNA, the CDR3 is TGTGCCAGCAGCCAAGATCAGGGGGACTATAGGTGGGACACTGAAGCTTTCTTT.

J is TRBJ1-1 and V is TRBV7-6, with D maybe TRBD1 (5 bases). V shed 2 bases and J shed 0 bases, with 7 bases lying between them. The CDR3 loop spans 14 amino acids. CDR1 and CDR2 (germline): SGHVS, FNYEAQ. The CDR3 nucleotides read TGTGCCAGCAGCTTATACAGGTTGAACACTGAAGCTTTCTTT. Translated, it gives CASSLYRLNTEAFF.

This chain joins TRBV6-2 or TRBV6-3 and TRBJ1-1; tentative D call: TRBD1 (6 bases). With 4 bases removed from V and 12 bases from J, the gap between germline ends came to 18 bases. This CDR3 comprises 13 residues. From germline, CDR1 is MNHEY and CDR2 SVGEGT. The CDR3 nucleotides read TGTGCCAGCAGTTTCGGACAGTCGGACTGGACTTTCTTT. It specifies CASSFGQSDWTFF.

CDR3 protein: CASSTGQVSNQPQHF. CDR3 coding DNA: TGTGCCAGCTCAACGGGACAGGTTTCCAATCAGCCCCAGCATTTT. This sequence joins TRBV18 and TRBJ1-5; TRBD1 aligns across 8 bases. CDR1 is KGHSH and CDR2 is LQKENI in the germline V gene. The CDR3 totals 15 residues. V shed 5 bases, J shed 3 bases, and the junction held 6 bases outside the gene matches.

This chain uses TRBV28 with TRBJ2-4; D gene unclear. Germline CDR1 reads MDHEN; CDR2 reads SYDVKM. The CDR3 consists of 16 residues. Trimming cost V 5 bases and J 0 bases, with 14 bases left between them. This CDR3 reads CASSPYSGTAKNIQYF. As DNA, the CDR3 is TGTGCCAGCAGTCCTTACAGTGGTACAGCCAAAAACATTCAGTACTTC.

The chain combines TRBV4-1 with TRBJ2-7, with D possibly TRBD1 on 5 matching bases. The ends were cut back, 0 bases at V and 2 bases at J, with 11 bases in the middle. Looked up from germline, CDR1 is MGHRA and CDR2 is YSYEKL. CDR3 length: 15 residues. CDR3 region: CASSQETGPTYEQYF. DNA for the CDR3: TGCGCCAGCAGCCAAGAAACAGGCCCTACCTACGAGCAGTACTTC.

The rearrangement links TRBV6-1 to TRBJ2-5; the D is unclear. V was shortened by 3 bases and J by 2 bases, with 4 bases between the two germline ends. Germline lookup yields CDR1 MNHNS and CDR2 SASEGT. The CDR3 is 12 residues long. As DNA, the CDR3 is TGTGCCAGCAGTGACAGTCAAGAGACCCAGTACTTC. Translated, it gives CASSDSQETQYF.

There are a few counts of this clonotype. The chain uses TRBV10-3 and TRBJ2-6; D might be TRBD1 (6 bases). Looked up from germline, CDR1 is ENHRY and CDR2 is SYGVKD. Trimming took off 7 bases at V and 1 base at J, with 17 bases between the two ends. The CDR3 spans 17 residues. CDR3 sequence: CAITGTFSLSGANVLTF. For the CDR3, the DNA is TGTGCCATCACTGGGACATTTTCACTGTCTGGGGCCAACGTCCTGACTTTC.

This clonotype was counted a single time. The V gene is TRBV19, the J gene TRBJ2-1; D perhaps matches TRBD1 (6 bases). The length of the CDR3 is 14 residues. V was shortened by 3 bases and J by 4 bases, with 10 bases between the two germline ends. Germline V gives CDR1 LNHDA, CDR2 SQIVND (reference sequence). The CDR3, as DNA: TGTGCCAGTAGTATCAGGGGCCGGTACAATGAGCAGTTCTTC. Its translation is CASSIRGRYNEQFF.

The chain couples TRBV7-8 to TRBJ2-7; 9 bases agree with TRBD1. Trimming cost V 1 base and J 6 bases; bases outside gene matches: 4. The germline V gene encodes CDR1 SGHVS and CDR2 FQNEAQ. The CDR3 totals 14 residues. The CDR3 DNA follows: TGTGCCAGCAGCTTAGGCACAGGGGGCGCCGAGCAGTACGTC. Residues: CASSLGTGGAEQYV.

CDR3 residues: CASSPRSGGPREQFF. The CDR3 coding sequence is TGTGCCAGCAGCCCTAGGAGCGGGGGGCCACGGGAGCAGTTCTTC. The chain couples TRBV6-5 to TRBJ2-1; 9 nucleotides agree with TRBD2. CDR3 length: 15 amino acids. Germline CDR1 and CDR2: MNHEY and SVGAGI. The ends lost 6 bases at V and 10 bases at J; junction bases unmatched: 13.

The chain employs TRBV7-9 and TRBJ1-2; D call uncertain. Germline-derived CDR1 and CDR2 are SEHNR and FQNEAQ (reference sequence). The length of the CDR3 is 13 residues. With 8 bases removed from V and 6 bases from J, the gap between germline ends came to 16 bases. The CDR3 sequence: CASPFSDIDGYTF. DNA of the CDR3: TGTGCCAGCCCCTTCTCGGATATAGATGGCTACACCTTC.

This clonotype was picked up a small number of times. V and J are TRBV6-6 and TRBJ2-1; TRBD1 might be the D (8 bases). CDR1 MNHNY and CDR2 SVGAGI come from the germline V gene (reference sequence). V was trimmed by 0 bases and J by 5 bases, leaving 14 bases between them. The CDR3 covers 16 residues. The CDR3 DNA reads as TGTGCCAGCAGTTACTCTGCACAGGGGGGGCACAATGAGCAGTTCTTC. The encoded protein is CASSYSAQGGHNEQFF.